These 23 T cell receptor beta chains were all obtained from the same sample, sequenced in a study of T cells expressing NK-cell markers. After re-calling the 5' RACE reads, TCRdb lists one entry per CDR3 protein, DNA absent. The sample's table shows 440,000 or so distinct CDR3 sequences. The sample consisted of blood T cells: a sorted CD56 or NKG2C T cell subset, CD4+ or CD8+ T cells, or bulk PBMC T cells (not recorded which). These receptors all stem from a woman between 18 and 75 years old in good health.

The V call is TRBV4-3, the J call TRBJ1-2; TCRdb outputs TRBD1, but without DNA this stays unchecked. The CDR3 covers 17 residues. Per the germline V gene, CDR1 is LGHNA and CDR2 is YSLEER. The CDR3 protein is CASSQEEGGGSNYGYTF.

The chain employs TRBV29-1 and TRBJ1-2. The CDR3 is made up of 12 amino acids. Germline CDR1 and CDR2: SQVTM and ANQGSEA. The CDR3 protein is CSVGGEAYGYTF.

The chain couples TRBV7-2 to TRBJ2-1; TCRdb's D gene call, TRBD1, goes unchecked for lack of DNA. This CDR3 spans 13 amino acids. From germline, CDR1 is SGHTA and CDR2 FQGNSA. The CDR3 region is CASSFLALREQFF.

This chain joins TRBV7-9 and TRBJ2-1; no DNA is available, so the TRBD2 call from TCRdb remains unchecked. The CDR3 has 16 amino acids. The V gene's germline CDR1 is SEHNR and CDR2 FQNEAQ (reference sequence). The CDR3 region is CASSSLAGVSYNEQFF.

The chain combines TRBV12-3 or TRBV12-4 with TRBJ2-7. The CDR3 extends over 17 amino acids. CDR3 loop: CASSFARSVWGSYEQYF.

The chain employs TRBV29-1 and TRBJ2-1; the TRBD2 assignment by TCRdb is unverifiable without DNA. The CDR3 is 18 residues long. Germline V CDR1 and CDR2: SQVTM, ANQGSEA. The chain's CDR3 is CSVTPGTSLTKGDNEQFF.

The chain recombines TRBV5-1 with TRBJ2-2. Germline V lookup: CDR1 SGHRS, CDR2 YFSETQ. CDR3 length: 11 residues. The CDR3 region is CASNEAGELFF.

This chain links TRBV20-1 with TRBJ2-3; lacking DNA, the TRBD1 call made by TCRdb goes unchecked. The germline V gene encodes CDR1 DFQATT and CDR2 SNEGSKA (reference sequence). This CDR3 has 14 residues. The CDR3 protein is CSLDSGQGSDTQYF.

This rearrangement joins TRBV20-1 to TRBJ2-2; TCRdb's assignment of TRBD2 cannot be checked, as there is no DNA. The CDR3 is 15 amino acids. Germline loops: CDR1 DFQATT, CDR2 SNEGSKA (reference sequence). This CDR3 is CSASKGSRWTGELFF.

The genes are TRBV11-3 and TRBJ2-1; lacking DNA, the TRBD2 call made by TCRdb goes unchecked. The CDR3 covers 16 residues. In germline, CDR1 is SGHNT, CDR2 YENEEA. The CDR3 loop reads CASSLGGGPVYNEQFF.

The chain links TRBV4-1 to TRBJ1-5; the D call from TCRdb, TRBD1, cannot be confirmed without DNA. Per germline, CDR1 MGHRA and CDR2 YSYEKL. The CDR3 has 15 amino acids. The CDR3: CASSQNPQGNQPQHF.

The chain links TRBV29-1 to TRBJ2-1; TCRdb names TRBD1, which stays unverified in the absence of DNA. CDR3 size: 13 residues. Germline V gene data show CDR1 as SQVTM and CDR2 as ANQGSEA. CDR3 sequence: CSAGQGAYNEQFF.

The V gene is TRBV4-2, the J gene TRBJ2-7. Looked up from germline, CDR1 is LGHNA and CDR2 is YNFKEQ. This CDR3 is built from 14 residues. The CDR3 reads CASSQGDRSYEQYF.

J is TRBJ2-7 and V is TRBV6-2 or TRBV6-3; the TCRdb D gene call, TRBD1, has no DNA to confirm it. CDR1 and CDR2 from the germline V gene are MNHEY and SVGEGT. The CDR3 runs to 13 residues. The CDR3 spells CATAPGFSYEQYF.

This chain uses TRBV7-9 with TRBJ2-1; TCRdb reports TRBD1, a call that lacks DNA to check it against. This CDR3 has 16 amino acids. The germline CDR1 and CDR2 sequences are SEHNR and FQNEAQ (reference sequence). The CDR3 spells CASRQSIAGAGNEQFF.

The genes are TRBV24-1 and TRBJ2-3. Per the germline V gene, CDR1 is KGHDR and CDR2 is SFDVKD. The CDR3 runs 11 residues. CDR3 region: CATMRGDTQYF.

The chain's CDR3 is CAWSEGVKGQFF. The chain couples TRBV30 to TRBJ2-1; TCRdb reports TRBD1, a call that lacks DNA to check it against. This CDR3 region has 12 residues. Germline V lookup: CDR1 GTSNPN, CDR2 SVGIG (reference sequence).

The chain combines TRBV5-1 with TRBJ2-3. Germline CDR1 is SGHRS and CDR2 is YFSETQ. The CDR3 has 13 amino acids. CDR3 in amino acids: CASSWKSTDTQYF.

This sequence joins TRBV7-2 and TRBJ2-1; without DNA, the TCRdb call of TRBD2 cannot be checked. Germline CDR1 reads SGHTA; CDR2 reads FQGNSA. This CDR3 region has 14 residues. CDR3 sequence: CASSPWGVGHEQFF.

This chain links TRBV20-1 with TRBJ1-1. The CDR3 runs 12 residues. Germline V gene lookup returns CDR1 DFQATT and CDR2 SNEGSKA (reference sequence). This CDR3 reads CSALRYSSEAFF.

The V and J genes are TRBV5-1 and TRBJ2-2. This CDR3 has 13 amino acids. CDR1 is SGHRS and CDR2 is YFSETQ in the germline V gene. The CDR3 protein is CASSFGRGGELFF. The whole variable domain, filled in from reference TRBV5-1 and TRBJ2-2, reads KAGVTQTPRYLIKTRGQQVTLSCSPISGHRSVSWYQQTPGQGLQFLFEYFSETQRNKGNFPGRFSGRQFSNSRSEMNVSTLELGDSALYLCASSFGRGGELFFGEGSRLTVL.

The rearrangement uses TRBV6-5 and TRBJ2-2; TCRdb proposes TRBD2, but this gene call is untestable without DNA. This CDR3 region has 15 residues. CDR1 is MNHEY, CDR2 SVGAGI, per germline. CDR3 in amino acids: CASSYGTTNTGELFF.

The chain joins TRBV12-3 or TRBV12-4 to TRBJ2-2; the TCRdb D gene call, TRBD1, has no DNA to confirm it. This CDR3 comprises 16 residues. This CDR3 reads CASRKTQGARTGELFF.